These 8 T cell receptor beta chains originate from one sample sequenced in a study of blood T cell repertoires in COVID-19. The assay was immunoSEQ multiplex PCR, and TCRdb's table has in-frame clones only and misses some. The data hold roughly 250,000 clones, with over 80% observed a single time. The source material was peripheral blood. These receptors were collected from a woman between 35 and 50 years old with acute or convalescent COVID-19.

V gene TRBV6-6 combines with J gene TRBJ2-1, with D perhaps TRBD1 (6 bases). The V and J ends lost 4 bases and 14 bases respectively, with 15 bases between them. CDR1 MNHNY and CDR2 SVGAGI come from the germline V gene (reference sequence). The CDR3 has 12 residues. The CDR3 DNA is TGTGCCAGCAGTTCCTCCTCAGGGGCGAAGTTCTTC. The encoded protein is CASSSSSGAKFF.

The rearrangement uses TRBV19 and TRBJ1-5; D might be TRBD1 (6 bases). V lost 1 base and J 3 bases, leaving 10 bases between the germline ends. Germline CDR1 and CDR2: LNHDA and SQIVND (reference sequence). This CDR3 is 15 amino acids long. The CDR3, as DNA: TGTGCCAGTAGTATAGCCGCAGGGGACAATCAGCCCCAGCATTTT. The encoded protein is CASSIAAGDNQPQHF. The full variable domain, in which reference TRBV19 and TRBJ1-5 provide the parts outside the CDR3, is DGGITQSPKYLFRKEGQNVTLSCEQNLNHDAMYWYRQDPGQGLRLIYYSQIVNDFQKGDIAEGYSVSREKKESFPLTVTSAQKNPTAFYLCASSIAAGDNQPQHFGDGTRLSIL.

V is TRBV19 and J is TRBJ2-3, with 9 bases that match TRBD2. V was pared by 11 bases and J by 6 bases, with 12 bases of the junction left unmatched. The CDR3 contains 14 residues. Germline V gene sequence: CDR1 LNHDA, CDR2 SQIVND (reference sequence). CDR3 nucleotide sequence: TGTGCCTGCGGGAGGGTCTCTGGGGTGGATACGCAGTATTTT. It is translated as CACGRVSGVDTQYF.

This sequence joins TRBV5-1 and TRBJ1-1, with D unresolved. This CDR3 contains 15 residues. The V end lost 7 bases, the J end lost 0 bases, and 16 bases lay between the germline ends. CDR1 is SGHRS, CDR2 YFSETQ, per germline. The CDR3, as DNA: TGCGCCAGCTGCCCGGCTCCTGACATGAACACTGAAGCTTTCTTT. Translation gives CASCPAPDMNTEAFF.

CDR3 sequence: CASTASGGYRTDTQYF. CDR3 DNA sequence: TGTGCCAGCACGGCTAGCGGGGGGTATCGCACAGATACGCAGTATTTT. This chain uses TRBV6-6 with TRBJ2-3; 11 bases are a match to TRBD2. Germline CDR1 and CDR2: MNHNY and SVGAGI (reference sequence). The V gene end was trimmed by 7 bases and the J gene end by 1 base; junction bases not matched to a gene: 7. This CDR3 region has 16 residues.

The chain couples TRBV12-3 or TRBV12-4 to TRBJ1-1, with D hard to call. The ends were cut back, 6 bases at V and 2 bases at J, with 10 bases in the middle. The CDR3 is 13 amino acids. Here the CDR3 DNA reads TGTGCCAGCAGCCTCAGACTTAACACTGAAGCTTTCTTT. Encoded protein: CASSLRLNTEAFF.

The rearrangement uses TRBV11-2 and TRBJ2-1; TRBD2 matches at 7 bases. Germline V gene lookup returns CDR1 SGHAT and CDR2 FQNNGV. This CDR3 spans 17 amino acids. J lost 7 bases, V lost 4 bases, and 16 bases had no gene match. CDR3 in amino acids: CASSYRLAGVSENEQFF. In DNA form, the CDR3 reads TGTGCCAGCAGCTACCGACTAGCTGGGGTAAGTGAGAATGAGCAGTTCTTC.

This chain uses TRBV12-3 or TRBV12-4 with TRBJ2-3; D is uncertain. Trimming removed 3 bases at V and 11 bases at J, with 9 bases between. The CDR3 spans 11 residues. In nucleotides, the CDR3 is TGTGCCAGCAGTTTGGCTGAAAAGCAGTATTTT. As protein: CASSLAEKQYF.